The present TCR beta chain was sequenced within a study of T cells in localized non-small cell lung cancer. The table came from immunoSEQ multiplex PCR; TCRdb's copy has only in-frame clones and leaves some out. The sample lists 20,000 to 25,000 clones; roughly 89% were seen once. The V segment lost 4 bases and the J segment 2 bases; nucleotides outside the gene matches: 8. The CDR3 runs 15 residues. Germline V gene lookup returns CDR1 SGDLS and CDR2 YYNGEE. The receptor was derived from a male donor older than 55 with stage I squamous cell lung carcinoma. Sample: peripheral blood, taken before any cancer treatment. This chain connects TRBV9 to TRBJ1-2; 7 nucleotides agree with TRBD1. The CDR3 sequence: CASSPDPQGNYGYTF. The CDR3 DNA follows: TGTGCCAGCAGCCCCGATCCACAGGGGAACTATGGCTACACCTTC.